The present T cell receptor (beta chain) was sequenced within a study of cytomegalovirus exposure and HLA in healthy donors. The study, taken as a whole, reports: Highly shared variants forming one cluster were likely a sequencing artifact. Data from an earlier analysis indicated that most TCR beta V segments were productive either about 87% or about 30% of the time. As a later analysis revealed, the rate of TCR association differed by HLA locus, with DRB1 most and HLA-C fewest.

The germline CDR1 and CDR2 sequences are KGHSH and LQKENI. CDR3 length: 15 residues. V lost 6 bases to trimming and J lost 0 bases; unmatched junction nucleotides: 4. This clone was counted between two and nine times. What it recognizes is unknown. Donors consisted of healthy bone marrow donors. PCR used 60 Vbeta primers and 13 Jbeta primers. Data came from immunoSEQ multiplex PCR; TCRdb stores just in-frame clones and leaves some out. The sample yields roughly 200,000 clones, over 80% seen once. Sequenced input: PBMCs. The V gene is TRBV18, the J gene TRBJ1-5; TRBD1 aligns across 8 bases. The TCR was taken from a boy aged 2-9 years in good health and CMV-seronegative. In DNA, the CDR3 is TGTGCCAGCTCCCCAGGGGGCTATAGCAATCAGCCCCAGCATTTT. Translation: CASSPGGYSNQPQHF.